Listed below are T cell receptor beta chains from one sample, sequenced in a study of T cells in Graves' hyperthyroidism and ophthalmopathy. TCRdb re-called the multiplex PCR reads with MiXCR, one entry per CDR3 protein. The sample has about 360,000 distinct CDR3 sequences, 15% to 19% seen once. The sample consisted of blood. The receptor set was obtained from a woman between 18 and 30 years old with Graves' hyperthyroidism that later progressed to Graves' ophthalmopathy. CDR3s include the opening cysteine and the closing phenylalanine or tryptophan. D genes are given only for firm matches. Not every row has a clone size; where given, it reads once, few, many or a size class.

>TRBV2|-|TRBJ2-7|-
CASLSGDSYEQYF
TGTGCCAGCCTAAGCGGAGATTCCTACGAGCAGTACTTC
>TRBV7-9|many|TRBJ2-3|TRBD2
CASSPGLAGSGTDTQYF
TGTGCCAGCAGCCCGGGACTAGCGGGGTCGGGCACAGATACGCAGTATTTT
>TRBV20-1|many|TRBJ2-1|-
CSAKASSYNEQFF
TGCAGTGCTAAGGCGAGCTCCTACAATGAGCAGTTCTTC
>TRBV13|-|TRBJ1-3|TRBD1
CSSSLGNRGGNTIYF
TGTTCCAGCAGCTTAGGCAACAGGGGCGGAAACACCATATATTTT
>TRBV19|few|TRBJ2-2|-
CASSADIGAPGELFF
TGTGCCAGTAGCGCGGACATAGGGGCTCCCGGGGAGCTGTTTTTT
>TRBV9|-|TRBJ2-7|-
CASSVMGGEQYF
TGTGCCAGCAGCGTAATGGGGGGCGAGCAGTACTTC
>TRBV12-5|many|TRBJ2-7|TRBD1
CASGLFISGQHYEQYF
TGTGCTAGTGGTTTGTTCATTTCGGGACAGCATTACGAGCAGTACTTC
>TRBV28|many|TRBJ2-7|-
CASSITVGYEQYF
TGTGCCAGCAGTATTACAGTGGGATACGAGCAGTACTTC
>TRBV5-4|few|TRBJ2-7|TRBD2
CASSRLAEGAYEQYF
TGTGCCAGCAGCCGACTAGCGGAAGGCGCCTACGAGCAGTACTTC
>TRBV7-8|few|TRBJ1-4|-
CASSPTSLDSSAGEKLFF
TGTGCCAGCAGCCCGACAAGCCTGGACAGTTCGGCCGGTGAAAAACTGTTTTTT
>TRBV15|few|TRBJ2-1|-
CATRTLETSYNEQFF
TGTGCCACCAGAACCCTAGAAACCTCCTACAATGAGCAGTTCTTC
>TRBV2|many|TRBJ1-1|-
CASSESGGGNHEAFF
TGTGCCAGCAGTGAGAGTGGTGGGGGTAATCATGAAGCTTTCTTT
>TRBV6-1|few|TRBJ1-5|-
CASNRKPQHF
TGTGCCAGCAACCGTAAGCCCCAGCATTTT
>TRBV7-9|many|TRBJ2-3|-
CASSLSGAGTDTQYF
TGTGCCAGCAGCCTCTCCGGAGCGGGCACAGATACGCAGTATTTT
>TRBV2|few|TRBJ2-1|-
CASRETRDNEQFF
TGTGCCAGCCGGGAGACTCGTGACAATGAGCAGTTCTTC
>TRBV30|many|TRBJ2-2|-
CAWRQVGGELFF
TGTGCCTGGAGGCAGGTCGGCGGGGAGCTGTTTTTT
>TRBV19|-|TRBJ2-2|-
CASSMGVALDTGELFF
TGTGCCAGTAGTATGGGAGTAGCTTTGGACACCGGGGAGCTGTTTTTT
>TRBV18|many|TRBJ2-7|TRBD2
CASSPSLAEKYEQYF
TGTGCCAGCTCACCATCACTAGCGGAGAAGTACGAGCAGTACTTC
>TRBV29-1|many|TRBJ2-5|-
CSVEDPGKETQYF
TGCAGCGTTGAAGACCCTGGAAAAGAGACCCAGTACTTC
>TRBV5-1|many|TRBJ2-7|-
CASSLEPSHEQYF
TGCGCCAGCAGCTTGGAACCCTCTCACGAGCAGTACTTC
>TRBV20-1|many|TRBJ2-3|-
CSASHPTVKSTDTQYF
TGCAGTGCTAGTCACCCGACAGTCAAGAGCACAGATACGCAGTATTTT
>TRBV7-3|many|TRBJ2-7|-
CASNRAPTYEQYF
TGTGCCAGCAATCGAGCGCCGACCTACGAGCAGTACTTC
>TRBV7-9|many|TRBJ2-5|-
CASSLTWEETQYF
TGTGCCAGCAGCTTAACATGGGAAGAGACCCAGTACTTC
>TRBV20-1|few|TRBJ2-7|TRBD2
CSARDRGGRDYEQYF
TGCAGTGCTAGAGATCGGGGCGGGAGGGACTACGAGCAGTACTTC
>TRBV4-2|few|TRBJ1-5|-
CASSHQRTRGSGQPQHF
TGTGCCAGCAGCCACCAACGGACCAGGGGATCGGGGCAGCCCCAGCATTTT
>TRBV6-1|-|TRBJ2-1|-
CASFARDTGYNEQFF
TGTGCCAGTTTCGCGCGGGACACGGGTTACAATGAGCAGTTCTTC
>TRBV20-1|-|TRBJ2-3|-
CSARGSQGRTDTQYF
TGCAGTGCTAGGGGCTCACAGGGGAGGACAGATACGCAGTATTTT
>TRBV5-1|-|TRBJ2-7|TRBD2
CASSPGTSGRIYYEQYF
TGCGCCAGCAGCCCCGGGACTAGCGGGAGGATCTATTACGAGCAGTACTTC
>TRBV6-2/TRBV6-3|many|TRBJ2-3|-
CASSYSSTGSFADTQYF
TGTGCCAGCAGTTACTCATCGACAGGATCGTTCGCAGATACGCAGTATTTT
>TRBV4-3|-|TRBJ1-2|-
CASSHQGGRGYTF
TGCGCCAGCAGCCATCAGGGAGGTCGAGGCTACACCTTC
>TRBV5-1|-|TRBJ2-7|TRBD2
CASSTGTSVYEQYF
TGCGCCAGCAGCACCGGGACTAGCGTCTACGAGCAGTACTTC
>TRBV3-1|many|TRBJ1-1|TRBD1
CASSLDREAFF
TGTGCCAGCAGCCTGGACAGGGAAGCTTTCTTT
>TRBV11-2|few|TRBJ2-7|-
CASSDRQVAYEQYF
TGTGCCAGCAGCGACCGACAGGTCGCCTACGAGCAGTACTTC
>TRBV5-1|-|TRBJ2-2|-
CASSPTTNTGEPFF
TGCGCCAGCAGCCCCACTACGAACACCGGGGAGCCGTTTTTT
>TRBV12-3/TRBV12-4|-|TRBJ2-2|-
CASSFYGLAGELFF
TGTGCCAGCAGTTTTTACGGGTTGGCCGGGGAGCTGTTTTTT
>TRBV20-1|many|TRBJ2-4|-
CSVRGGRAAGENIQYF
TGCAGTGTCAGGGGAGGCAGGGCGGCAGGCGAAAACATTCAGTACTTC
>TRBV19|-|TRBJ1-1|-
CASSIAQGSEAFF
TGTGCCAGTAGTATAGCACAGGGTTCGGAAGCTTTCTTT
>TRBV6-2/TRBV6-3|many|TRBJ2-3|TRBD2
CASSHSGRAGEDTQYF
TGTGCCAGCAGCCATAGCGGGAGGGCCGGAGAAGATACGCAGTATTTT
>TRBV2|many|TRBJ2-7|TRBD2
CASSDLAGEQYF
TGTGCCAGCAGTGATCTAGCGGGCGAGCAGTACTTC
>TRBV6-1|many|TRBJ1-2|-
CASSSGRHGYTF
TGTGCCAGCAGTTCAGGGCGTCATGGCTACACCTTC
>TRBV7-9|many|TRBJ2-5|-
CASSLISGSNQETQYF
TGTGCCAGCAGCTTAATTAGCGGTTCTAACCAAGAGACCCAGTACTTC
>TRBV28|many|TRBJ2-7|TRBD2
CASSLTGGLSYEQYF
TGTGCCAGCAGTTTAACGGGAGGGCTGTCCTACGAGCAGTACTTC
>TRBV28|many|TRBJ2-2|TRBD2
CASSWGLAGTGELFF
TGTGCCAGCAGTTGGGGACTAGCGGGGACCGGGGAGCTGTTTTTT
>TRBV10-3|many|TRBJ2-2|TRBD1
CAISDPRGQGPNTGELFF
TGTGCCATCAGTGACCCCAGGGGACAGGGACCTAACACCGGGGAGCTGTTTTTT
>TRBV7-2|few|TRBJ2-1|-
CASSPLRRSLVGNNEQFF
TGTGCCAGCAGCCCCTTACGTCGCTCCCTAGTTGGGAACAATGAGCAGTTCTTC
>TRBV25-1|few|TRBJ2-6|-
CASSDSNSGANVLTF
TGTGCCAGCAGTGACTCAAACTCTGGGGCCAACGTCCTGACTTTC
>TRBV2|many|TRBJ1-4|TRBD1
CASRVELATGGEKLFF
TGTGCCAGCAGGGTTGAGCTTGCGACAGGGGGTGAAAAACTGTTTTTT
>TRBV6-2/TRBV6-3|many|TRBJ2-1|TRBD2
CASSYRGTSGRAPYNEQFF
TGTGCCAGCAGTTATAGGGGGACTAGCGGGAGGGCCCCCTACAATGAGCAGTTCTTC
>TRBV5-8|few|TRBJ1-2|-
CASSVGSHYGYTF
TGTGCCAGCAGCGTGGGGTCCCACTATGGCTACACCTTC
>TRBV12-3/TRBV12-4|-|TRBJ2-7|TRBD1
CASSSGSGTAYEQYF
TGTGCCAGCAGTTCGGGATCCGGGACAGCATACGAGCAGTACTTC
>TRBV19|-|TRBJ2-7|TRBD2
CASSILASGDYEQYF
TGTGCCAGTAGTATCTTGGCTAGCGGAGACTACGAGCAGTACTTC
>TRBV11-2|many|TRBJ2-3|TRBD2
CASSLAGGLGDTQYF
TGTGCCAGCAGCTTAGCGGGAGGACTTGGAGATACGCAGTATTTT